This T cell receptor (beta chain) was documented in a study of OX40 agonist ivuxolimab in advanced cancers. CDR1 is SGHTA, CDR2 FQGTGA, per germline. V shed 1 base and J shed 6 bases, with 16 bases lying between them. The CDR3 contains 16 residues. This table comes from immunoSEQ multiplex PCR, and its TCRdb copy is limited to in-frame clones, with some not included. The sample records tens of thousands of clones, roughly 84% being singletons. This clonotype originated in an adult with an advanced solid tumor such as melanoma, head and neck, liver or kidney cancer. The genes are TRBV7-3 and TRBJ2-1; D not resolved. This sample comprised CD4+ or CD8+ T cells sorted from blood, obtained in a trial of the OX40 agonist ivuxolimab. CDR3 nucleotide sequence: TGTGCCAGCAGCTTAAAGGTCGATTACGGCTTCAATGAGCAGTTCTTC. Translating it yields CASSLKVDYGFNEQFF.